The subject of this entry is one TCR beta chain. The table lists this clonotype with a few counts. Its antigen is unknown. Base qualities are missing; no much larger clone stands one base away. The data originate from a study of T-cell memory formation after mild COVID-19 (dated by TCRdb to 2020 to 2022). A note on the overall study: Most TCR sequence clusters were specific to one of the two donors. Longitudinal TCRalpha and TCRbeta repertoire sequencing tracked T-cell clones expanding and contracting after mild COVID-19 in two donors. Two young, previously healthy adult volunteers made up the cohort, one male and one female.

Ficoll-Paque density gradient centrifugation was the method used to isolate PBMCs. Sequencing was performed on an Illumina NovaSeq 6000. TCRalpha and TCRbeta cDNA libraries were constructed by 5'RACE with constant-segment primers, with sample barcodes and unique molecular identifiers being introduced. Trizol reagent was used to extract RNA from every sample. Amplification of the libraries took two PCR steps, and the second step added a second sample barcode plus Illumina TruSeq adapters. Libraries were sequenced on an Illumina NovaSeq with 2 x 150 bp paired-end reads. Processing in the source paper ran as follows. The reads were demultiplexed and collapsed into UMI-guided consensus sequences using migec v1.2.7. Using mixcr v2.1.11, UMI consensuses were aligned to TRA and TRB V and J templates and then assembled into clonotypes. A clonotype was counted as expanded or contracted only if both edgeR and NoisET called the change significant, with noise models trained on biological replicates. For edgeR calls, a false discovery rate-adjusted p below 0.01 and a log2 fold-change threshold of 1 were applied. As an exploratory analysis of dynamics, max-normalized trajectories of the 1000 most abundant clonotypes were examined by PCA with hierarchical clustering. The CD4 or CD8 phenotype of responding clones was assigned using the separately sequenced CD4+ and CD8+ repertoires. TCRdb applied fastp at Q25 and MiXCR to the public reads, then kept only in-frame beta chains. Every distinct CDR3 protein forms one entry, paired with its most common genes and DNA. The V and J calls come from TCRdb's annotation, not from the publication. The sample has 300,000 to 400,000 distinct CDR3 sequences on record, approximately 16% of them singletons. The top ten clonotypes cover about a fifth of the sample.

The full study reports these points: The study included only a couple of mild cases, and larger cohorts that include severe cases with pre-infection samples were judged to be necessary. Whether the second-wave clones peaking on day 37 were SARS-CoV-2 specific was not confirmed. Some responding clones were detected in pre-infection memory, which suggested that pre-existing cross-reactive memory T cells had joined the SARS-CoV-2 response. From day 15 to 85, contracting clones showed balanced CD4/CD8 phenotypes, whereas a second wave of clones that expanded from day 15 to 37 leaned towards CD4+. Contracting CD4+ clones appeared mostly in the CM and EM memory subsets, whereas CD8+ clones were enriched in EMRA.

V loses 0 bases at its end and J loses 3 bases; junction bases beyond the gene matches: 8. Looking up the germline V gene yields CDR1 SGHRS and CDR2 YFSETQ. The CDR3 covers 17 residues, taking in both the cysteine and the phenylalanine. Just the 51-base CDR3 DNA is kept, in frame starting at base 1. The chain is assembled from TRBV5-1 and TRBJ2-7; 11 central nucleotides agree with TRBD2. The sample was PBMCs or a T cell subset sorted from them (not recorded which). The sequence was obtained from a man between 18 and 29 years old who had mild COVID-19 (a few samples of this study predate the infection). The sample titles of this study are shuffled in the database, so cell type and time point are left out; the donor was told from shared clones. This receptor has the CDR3 CASSLAQGLADYYEQYF. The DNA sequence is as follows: TGCGCCAGCAGCTTGGCCCAGGGACTAGCGGATTACTACGAGCAGTACTTC.